This T cell receptor (beta chain) comes out of a study of graft-versus-host responses after intestinal transplantation. Whole-study context: Every recipient had anti-thymocyte globulin induction and roughly three years of tacrolimus plus steroids.

Generated by immunoSEQ multiplex PCR, the TCRdb table keeps only in-frame clones and is missing some. The sample lists about 99,000 clones, 85% to 95% occurring once. Points on this clone: Its antigen is unknown.

General observations from the study: Investigators detected GvH clones in recipient marrow, with some emerging earlier in ileum or blood. Subjects displaying graft-donor T cell macrochimerism possessed elevated graft-versus-host to host-versus-graft clonal ratios inside allografts. Declines in HvG clones occurring early post-transplant were associated with peak circulating GvH clone levels.

Germline-derived CDR1 and CDR2 are SEHNR and FQNEAQ (reference sequence). With 1 base removed from V and 5 bases from J, the gap between germline ends came to 15 bases. This CDR3 region has 15 residues. The receptor's source is a human donor who was the organ donor for an intestinal transplant. The V call is TRBV7-9, the J call TRBJ2-7, with a possible D match to TRBD1 (5 bases). Sample: unstimulated CD8+ T cells sorted from spleen or lymph node cells, taken before transplant. The CDR3 DNA reads TGTGCCAGCAGCTTAGTATTCGCAGGGATTGACGAGCAGTACTTC. This translates into CASSLVFAGIDEQYF.